These T cell receptor beta chains were read from a single sample in a study of T cell repertoires in cytomegalovirus infection. Each CDR3 protein gets one entry after TCRdb re-called the reads with MiXCR. In the table there are hundreds of thousands of distinct CDR3 sequences, 24% of which are singletons. The material sequenced was CD8+ T cells from PBMCs. Source of these receptors: a human donor in good health (CMV status not recorded). Some clones in this sample may be carry-over from other donors' samples. Both conserved end residues are part of each CDR3. The D gene is left open where the match is weak. Size is stated for part of the rows, as once, few or many counts, or as a class when the clone is expanded.

d_call j_call v_call clone_size cdr3_nt cdr3_aa
NA TRBJ1-3 TRBV7-9 NA TGTGCCAGCAGCTTAGGCCTCAGGAACTCTGGAAACACCATATATTTT CASSLGLRNSGNTIYF
NA TRBJ2-5 TRBV7-2 many TGTGCCAGCAGCTTTCCGGGATGGGGAGAGACCCAGTACTTC CASSFPGWGETQYF
NA TRBJ1-1 TRBV14 many TGTGCCAGCAGCCTCCGCTTAGGGAGGGGGACTGAAGCTTTCTTT CASSLRLGRGTEAFF
NA TRBJ1-1 TRBV20-1 few TGCAGTGCTAGGGACAGGAACACTGAAGCTTTCTTT CSARDRNTEAFF
NA TRBJ1-6 TRBV27 NA TGTGCCAGCAGAAATCGAGGGGAGCCACCCAATTCACCCCTCCACTTT CASRNRGEPPNSPLHF
TRBD1 TRBJ1-3 TRBV20-1 NA TGCAGTGCTATGGGGCCTTCCCGGGACAGGGAATCTGGAAACACCATATATTTT CSAMGPSRDRESGNTIYF
NA TRBJ2-1 TRBV6-2/TRBV6-3 few TGTGCCAGCAGTTACTCGACCGTAGTCGGGGAGCAGTTCTTC CASSYSTVVGEQFF
TRBD2 TRBJ2-3 TRBV28 NA TGTGCCAGCAGTTTAGTTGCGGGGGGCCGGGCAGATACGCAGTATTTT CASSLVAGGRADTQYF
NA TRBJ1-2 TRBV20-1 NA TGCAGTGCTAGACGCGGGGAGGGGTCAGCCAACTATGGCTACACCTTC CSARRGEGSANYGYTF
TRBD1 TRBJ2-2 TRBV20-1 NA TGCAGTGCTTGGGACAGAGCCACCGTGGAGCTGTTTTTT CSAWDRATVELFF
NA TRBJ1-1 TRBV20-1 NA TGCAGTGCTAGAGGGGGTAAGCACACTGAAGCTTTCTTT CSARGGKHTEAFF
TRBD2 TRBJ2-1 TRBV2 few TGTGCCAGCAGAATTAGCGGGGGGGCTATAAATGAGCAGTTCTTC CASRISGGAINEQFF
NA TRBJ2-3 TRBV7-9 NA TGTGCCAGCAGCCCCAAAGGAGATACGCAGTATTTT CASSPKGDTQYF
NA TRBJ2-1 TRBV5-6 few TGTGCCAGCAGCTTGACCCTTAATGAGCAGTTCTTC CASSLTLNEQFF
NA TRBJ2-3 TRBV6-2/TRBV6-3 many TGTGCCAGCAAACAATTTCCGGGACCCAAAAGTAGGGATACGCAGTATTTT CASKQFPGPKSRDTQYF
NA TRBJ1-1 TRBV4-1 NA TGCGCCAGCAGCCAAGAAGATGGTCCTGAAGCTTTCTTT CASSQEDGPEAFF
NA TRBJ1-5 TRBV12-3/TRBV12-4 many TGTGCCAGCAAGGAGTATAGCAATCAGCCCCAGCATTTT CASKEYSNQPQHF
TRBD2 TRBJ2-1 TRBV28 NA TGTGCCAGCAGTTTCCCCCCCCTAGCGGGGGGGCCTCGGGAGCAGTTCTTC CASSFPPLAGGPREQFF
TRBD2 TRBJ2-5 TRBV7-9 once TGTGCCAGCATGGAAGCGGGGGTAGAGACCCAGTACTTC CASMEAGVETQYF
NA TRBJ2-3 TRBV6-8 NA TGTGCCAGCTGTTCGGAGGGGCTAGCCACAGATACGCAGTATTTT CASCSEGLATDTQYF
NA TRBJ1-1 TRBV7-6 many TGTGCCAGCAGCTTACCAGGGCGTGAAGCTTTCTTT CASSLPGREAFF
TRBD1 TRBJ2-5 TRBV27 NA TGTGCCAGCAGTCACAGGGGCCAAGAGACCCAGTACTTC CASSHRGQETQYF
NA TRBJ2-1 TRBV12-3/TRBV12-4 NA TGTGCCAGCAGTTTACCCCATGATGAGCAGTTCTTC CASSLPHDEQFF
NA TRBJ2-2 TRBV7-6 many TGTGCCAGCAGCCTCAAAGGGGTCACGAACACCGGGGAGCTGTTTTTT CASSLKGVTNTGELFF
NA TRBJ1-5 TRBV9 few TGTGCCAGCAGCGAAGACGGACTCAATCAGCCCCAGCATTTT CASSEDGLNQPQHF
NA TRBJ2-3 TRBV7-9 few TGTGCCAGCAGCCCCGCAGGAGGGGCCAGCGCCGATACGCAGTATTTT CASSPAGGASADTQYF
NA TRBJ1-2 TRBV6-5 few TGTGCCAGCAGTTCCCCCGGGGCCGGGGATGGCTACACCTTC CASSSPGAGDGYTF
TRBD1 TRBJ2-6 TRBV4-1 NA TGCGCCAGCAGCCAAGTAGGGGGCCCTGGGGCCAACGTCCTGACTTTC CASSQVGGPGANVLTF
TRBD1 TRBJ1-5 TRBV28 NA TGTGTCAGCATCAGGACAGGGGACTACAATCAGCCCCAGCATTTT CVSIRTGDYNQPQHF
TRBD2 TRBJ2-3 TRBV28 NA TGTGCCAGCAGTTTCGGGGGGTCAGATACGCAGTATTTT CASSFGGSDTQYF
TRBD2 TRBJ2-3 TRBV27 NA TGTGCCAGCAGTCCTTCAGCGGGGGGTCTGAAAGATACGCAGTATTTT CASSPSAGGLKDTQYF
NA TRBJ2-3 TRBV7-2 many TGTGCCAGCAGCCCTTTCCTCACGCCGCCAGATACGCAGTATTTT CASSPFLTPPDTQYF
NA TRBJ2-2 TRBV7-6 many TGTGCCAGCAGCTTAGGAAGGGGGGCCAGCACCGGGGAGCTGTTTTTT CASSLGRGASTGELFF
NA TRBJ1-3 TRBV5-1 NA TGCGCCAGCAGCCCGGACGGACAGTTCTCTGGAAACACCATATATTTT CASSPDGQFSGNTIYF
NA TRBJ2-7 TRBV7-2 NA TGTGCCAGCAGCTTATCAACAGCGGGTTCCTACGAGCAGTACTTC CASSLSTAGSYEQYF
NA TRBJ1-1 TRBV7-3 few TGTGCCAGCAGCTTTGGGGGACACATGAACACTGAAGCTTTCTTT CASSFGGHMNTEAFF
TRBD1 TRBJ2-1 TRBV14 NA TGTGCCAGCAGCCATAATACCGGGACAGGGAAACTCCATGAGCAGTTCTTC CASSHNTGTGKLHEQFF
NA TRBJ2-3 TRBV11-2 NA TGTGCCAGCAGCTCCGCCGGGGGCTCAAGGGATACGCAGTATTTT CASSSAGGSRDTQYF
NA TRBJ2-3 TRBV7-9 few TGTGCCAGCAGCTCCTCGCGGGGCCATAGCACAGATACGCAGTATTTT CASSSSRGHSTDTQYF
TRBD1 TRBJ2-2 TRBV29-1 NA TGCAGCGTTGAAGCCCCAGGGGGCCCGGCCACCGGGGAGCTGTTTTTT CSVEAPGGPATGELFF
TRBD1 TRBJ2-3 TRBV3-1 few TGTGCCAGCAGCCCTCAGGGCGGACAGGGGGCAGATACGCAGTATTTT CASSPQGGQGADTQYF
NA TRBJ1-2 TRBV6-6 few TGTGCCAGCATCTTGGGGGGCAGTAATAACTATGGCTACACCTTC CASILGGSNNYGYTF
NA TRBJ1-2 TRBV29-1 NA TGCAGCGTTGAAGACCGCAGTTATGGCTACACCTTC CSVEDRSYGYTF
NA TRBJ1-4 TRBV7-2 few TGTGCCAGCAGCTTAACTCGGGCGGGGAATGAAAAACTGTTTTTT CASSLTRAGNEKLFF
NA TRBJ1-5 TRBV13 NA TGTGCCAGCACCTCCTCACTAGAAGGCAATCAGCCCCAGCATTTT CASTSSLEGNQPQHF
NA TRBJ1-1 TRBV6-2/TRBV6-3 few TGTGCCAGCAGTCCCCGGGACACGGTAAAGAACACTGAAGCTTTCTTT CASSPRDTVKNTEAFF
TRBD2 TRBJ2-2 TRBV28 few TGTGCCAGCAGTCAAGGGGAGACTAGCGGGGTGTTCGTCGGGGAGCTGTTTTTT CASSQGETSGVFVGELFF
NA TRBJ1-2 TRBV6-5 NA TGTGCCAGCAGTTACGGTATTAAAGATGACGGCTACACCTTC CASSYGIKDDGYTF
NA TRBJ2-5 TRBV7-9 few TGTGCCAGCAGCATTCCAGCGGGCCAAGAGACCCAGTACTTC CASSIPAGQETQYF
NA TRBJ2-5 TRBV6-6 NA TGTGCCAGCAAGGACAGTGGGATCCAAGAGACCCAGTACTTC CASKDSGIQETQYF
NA TRBJ1-2 TRBV7-9 few TGTGCCAGCACCGGGACGTATGGCTACACCTTC CASTGTYGYTF
NA TRBJ2-1 TRBV7-6 NA TGTGCCAGCAAACGCGGGGGCGCTTCCTACAATGAGCAGTTCTTC CASKRGGASYNEQFF
NA TRBJ2-5 TRBV2 many TGTGCCAGCCTCTTCACAACAGGACAGACGCAAGAGACCCAGTACTTC CASLFTTGQTQETQYF
NA TRBJ2-1 TRBV19 NA TGTGCCAGTAGCATTACAGAGTACAATGAGCAGTTCTTC CASSITEYNEQFF
NA TRBJ2-5 TRBV6-5 NA TGTGCCAGCAGTTACTCGAGGACGGCCGCGGAACGGGAGACCCAGTACTTC CASSYSRTAAERETQYF